Below are 21 T cell receptor beta chains sequenced from a single sample in a study of shared clonotypes between healthy human individuals. Using immunoSEQ multiplex PCR, the repertoire was profiled, and TCRdb retains in-frame clones only, with some absent. Of about 1 million clones listed, about 80% are singletons. Sequencing was carried out using memory CD4+ T cells sorted from blood. Subset noted: CD45RA-negative fraction. These receptors all stem from a man aged 18 to 29 in good health.

The V call is TRBV30, the J call TRBJ1-1; D is unclear. Germline V lookup: CDR1 GTSNPN, CDR2 SVGIG (reference sequence). Between the trimmed V and J ends, which lost 4 bases and 0 bases, there was a span of 9 bases. The CDR3 has 13 residues. The CDR3 loop reads CAWTNWLNTEAFF. CDR3 coding DNA: TGTGCCTGGACCAACTGGCTGAACACTGAAGCTTTCTTT.

The rearrangement uses TRBV10-3 and TRBJ2-4; D gene uncertain. Looked up from germline, CDR1 is ENHRY and CDR2 is SYGVKD. The CDR3 is 14 amino acids. V dropped 6 bases and J dropped 0 bases, with 9 bases sitting between them. CDR3 DNA: TGTGCCATCAGCGAAGAGTTAGCCAAAAACATTCAGTACTTC. Translated: CAISEELAKNIQYF.

The sample holds a few counts of this clone. This chain links TRBV5-4 with TRBJ2-4; 7 bases are a match to TRBD1. This CDR3 is 14 amino acids long. Germline V gives CDR1 SGHNT, CDR2 YYREEE (reference sequence). V was pared by 4 bases and J by 6 bases, with 7 bases of the junction left unmatched. The CDR3 sequence: CASSPIPGGNIQYF. In nucleotides, the CDR3 is TGTGCCAGCAGCCCGATACCAGGGGGAAACATTCAGTACTTC.

This chain joins TRBV6-5 and TRBJ1-5, with 8 bases that match TRBD1. V lost 6 bases, J lost 6 bases, and 10 bases stayed unmatched. Germline V lookup: CDR1 MNHEY, CDR2 SVGAGI. The CDR3 sequence is 15 residues long. CDR3: CASRPTGGPSQPQHF. Here the CDR3 DNA reads TGTGCCAGCAGGCCAACAGGGGGGCCAAGTCAGCCCCAGCATTTT.

The chain couples TRBV30 to TRBJ2-1; 10 bases are a match to TRBD1. The CDR3 runs 12 residues. Germline trimming cut 5 bases from V and 9 bases from J; bases unmatched to any gene: 4. The germline gives CDR1 GTSNPN, CDR2 SVGIG (reference sequence). CDR3 residues: CAWGTGAIEQFF. Here the CDR3 DNA reads TGTGCCTGGGGGACAGGGGCTATTGAGCAGTTCTTC.

V and J are TRBV7-9 and TRBJ2-5; D is unclear. Between the trimmed V and J ends, which lost 4 bases and 4 bases, there was a span of 13 bases. The CDR3 is made up of 14 amino acids. The germline CDR1 and CDR2 sequences are SEHNR and FQNEAQ (reference sequence). CDR3 sequence reads: CASSSDGPIETQYF. CDR3 coding DNA: TGTGCCAGCAGCTCCGACGGACCGATAGAGACCCAGTACTTC.

V is TRBV27 and J is TRBJ2-1; D remains ambiguous. The CDR3 is made up of 14 amino acids. Per the germline V gene, CDR1 is MNHEY and CDR2 is SMNVEV (reference sequence). Trimming pared 2 bases from V and 10 bases from J, leaving 15 bases between. In DNA form, the CDR3 reads TGTGCCAGCAGTTTAAGTCGACCGATTGGAGAGCAGTTCTTC. Amino acids: CASSLSRPIGEQFF.

The V and J genes are TRBV5-1 and TRBJ2-4; no firm D call. Trimming cost V 4 bases and J 6 bases, with 11 bases left between them. In germline, CDR1 is SGHRS, CDR2 YFSETQ. This CDR3 comprises 13 residues. The CDR3 reads CASSPPVLNIQYF. CDR3 DNA sequence: TGCGCCAGCAGCCCCCCTGTTCTAAACATTCAGTACTTC.

The rearrangement links TRBV7-2 to TRBJ1-1; D unclear. V was cut by 6 bases and J by 1 base, with 21 bases left in between. Per the germline V gene, CDR1 is SGHTA and CDR2 is FQGNSA. CDR3 length: 17 amino acids. Here the CDR3 reads CASSRTRGGQTNTEAFF. The CDR3 DNA reads TGTGCCAGCAGTCGTACGAGAGGTGGGCAGACGAACACTGAAGCTTTCTTT.

The chain links TRBV4-2 to TRBJ2-2; D is unclear. CDR3 length equals 16 residues. Trimming took off 0 bases at V and 4 bases at J, with 12 bases between the two ends. Germline V gene data show CDR1 as LGHNA and CDR2 as YNFKEQ. The DNA of the CDR3 is TGTGCCAGCAGCCAAGAAGGGTGGGCCCCCACCGGGGAGCTGTTTTTT. This encodes CASSQEGWAPTGELFF.

V is TRBV19 and J is TRBJ1-1; D ambiguous. V dropped 4 bases and J dropped 11 bases, with 14 bases sitting between them. In germline, CDR1 is LNHDA, CDR2 SQIVND (reference sequence). The CDR3 is 12 residues long. CDR3 protein: CASSNPGAAAFF. Written as DNA, the CDR3 is TGTGCCAGTAGTAACCCAGGAGCGGCTGCTTTCTTT.

The rearrangement joins TRBV6-5 to TRBJ1-1, with a tentative D call TRBD1 (5 bases). This CDR3 contains 16 residues. Between the trimmed V and J ends, which lost 0 bases and 0 bases, there was a span of 11 bases. The germline gives CDR1 MNHEY, CDR2 SVGAGI. CDR3 region: CASSYSWGVVNTEAFF. The DNA of the CDR3 is TGTGCCAGCAGTTACTCTTGGGGGGTGGTGAACACTGAAGCTTTCTTT.

As DNA, the CDR3 is TGTGCCAGCAGCTTAGTAGGGGGCGCGGGCTATGGCTACACCTTC. Amino acid sequence: CASSLVGGAGYGYTF. The genes are TRBV7-2 and TRBJ1-2; 7 bases are a match to TRBD1. The CDR3 has 15 residues. With 1 base clipped from V and 4 bases from J, the junction kept 6 bases outside the gene matches. Germline assignment: CDR1 SGHTA and CDR2 FQGNSA.

The V call is TRBV30, the J call TRBJ1-4; D is unresolved. The V and J ends lost 8 bases and 0 bases respectively, with 7 bases between them. The germline CDR1 and CDR2 sequences are GTSNPN and SVGIG (reference sequence). The CDR3 runs to 12 residues. The CDR3 region has the DNA TGTGCCGGCTTAGCAACTAATGAAAAACTGTTTTTT. It specifies CAGLATNEKLFF. Drawing the rest from reference TRBV30 and TRBJ1-4, the complete variable domain is SQTIHQWPATLVQPVGSPLSLECTVEGTSNPNLYWYRQAAGRGLQLLFYSVGIGQISSEVPQNLSASRPQDRQFILSSKKLLLSDSGFYLCAGLATNEKLFFGSGTQLSVL.

The chain recombines TRBV7-2 with TRBJ1-5; D unresolved. Germline lookup yields CDR1 SGHTA and CDR2 FQGNSA. This CDR3 region has 14 residues. V was pared by 5 bases and J by 9 bases, with 17 bases between. The CDR3: CASSSGRLDSPQHF. The CDR3 DNA is TGTGCCAGCAGCAGTGGACGGCTGGACTCGCCCCAGCATTTT.

This clone came up once. The chain is built from TRBV5-5 and TRBJ1-5, with 8 bases lining up with TRBD1. Per the germline V gene, CDR1 is SGHKS and CDR2 is YYEKEE (reference sequence). J gave up 7 bases and V 5 bases, and 8 bases lay outside the gene matches. The CDR3 has 14 amino acids. The CDR3 here is CASSPGQGHQPQHF. The CDR3 DNA is TGTGCCAGCAGTCCCGGACAGGGTCACCAGCCCCAGCATTTT. Using reference TRBV5-5 and TRBJ1-5 for the parts outside the CDR3, the full variable domain is DAGVTQSPTHLIKTRGQQVTLRCSPISGHKSVSWYQQVLGQGPQFIFQYYEKEERGRGNFPDRFSARQFPNYSSELNVNALLLGDSALYLCASSPGQGHQPQHFGDGTRLSIL.

This clone was counted only a few times. Here the CDR3 reads CASSHSSGDPGGELFF. CDR3 nucleotides: TGTGCCAGCAGCCATTCCAGCGGGGACCCGGGCGGGGAGCTGTTTTTT. The rearrangement uses TRBV4-2 and TRBJ2-2, with TRBD2 identical over 7 bases. In germline, CDR1 is LGHNA, CDR2 YNFKEQ. This CDR3 has 16 residues. The V segment lost 3 bases and the J segment 7 bases; nucleotides outside the gene matches: 11.

The chain carries TRBV27 and TRBJ2-3; possibly TRBD1 for D (6 bases). CDR1 is MNHEY and CDR2 is SMNVEV in the germline V gene (reference sequence). The CDR3 consists of 16 residues. V shed 3 bases and J shed 5 bases, with 18 bases lying between them. Here the CDR3 DNA reads TGTGCCAGCAGTTTGGTCGGACAGTTAGAGGGAGATACGCAGTATTTT. This encodes CASSLVGQLEGDTQYF.

V gene TRBV6-5 combines with J gene TRBJ1-1, with 8 positions matching TRBD1. V was pared by 6 bases and J by 0 bases, with 3 bases of the junction left unmatched. The CDR3 is 14 residues long. Per the germline V gene, CDR1 is MNHEY and CDR2 is SVGAGI. CDR3 DNA: TGTGCCAGCAGGCAGGACAGGGTGAACACTGAAGCTTTCTTT. This codes for CASRQDRVNTEAFF.

To note about this clone: Different DNA sequences within this sample yield the same CDR3. This rearrangement joins TRBV28 to TRBJ1-1, with D hard to call. CDR1 is MDHEN and CDR2 is SYDVKM in the germline V gene. V shed 2 bases and J shed 0 bases, with 7 bases lying between them. This CDR3 is 14 amino acids long. The CDR3 region is CASSLGQMNTEAFF. The CDR3 nucleotides read TGTGCCAGCAGTTTAGGGCAAATGAACACTGAAGCTTTCTTT.

The chain carries TRBV7-2 and TRBJ2-2; D tentatively fits TRBD1 or TRBD2 (6 bases each). The CDR3 is 16 amino acids. Germline CDR1 is SGHTA and CDR2 is FQGNSA. Trimming removed 2 bases from V and 6 bases from J, with 16 bases in between. CDR3: CASSLLRTGAPGELFF. CDR3 in DNA: TGTGCCAGCAGCTTACTGCGAACGGGGGCACCCGGGGAGCTGTTTTTT.